The text below deals with one T cell receptor (beta chain). This entry comes from a study of blood T cell repertoires in COVID-19. Study summary: Samples of COVID-19 (acute and convalescent) were obtained from the United States, Italy and Spain. T cells, B-cell-depleted T cells, or PBMCs supplied cDNA or gDNA.

Per the original methods: Reference gene primers were amplified, and this amplification served to estimate nucleated cell counts. Generated by immunoSEQ multiplex PCR, the TCRdb table keeps only in-frame clones and is missing some. That table supplies the V and J calls and clone size; D and trimming were determined from the DNA. This sample has around 310,000 clones; over 75% occur once, and the top ten carry around 4%. The specimen was peripheral blood. This clonotype originated in a woman aged 45-60 years with active or convalescent COVID-19.

The CDR3 bases are TGCGCCCCTCAGTCCGGGTTTGAGCAGTACTTC. Protein: CAPQSGFEQYF. The chain employs TRBV4-3 and TRBJ2-7; D remains ambiguous. V was clipped by 11 bases and J by 7 bases, with 15 bases between them. The CDR3 consists of 11 residues. CDR1 is LGHNA and CDR2 is YSLEER in the germline V gene.